The 28 T cell receptor beta chains given below trace back to one sample, sequenced in a study of blood T cell repertoires in COVID-19. The protocol was immunoSEQ multiplex PCR, while the TCRdb copy is restricted to in-frame clones and leaves out a portion. The sample contains approximately 260,000 clones, over 75% of which appear only once. Sequenced sample: peripheral blood. The receptor set was obtained from a woman aged 70 to 79 with COVID-19, enrolled during active disease.

This chain joins TRBV6-1 and TRBJ1-2, with 7 bases matching TRBD1. CDR1 is MNHNS and CDR2 is SASEGT in the germline V gene. The J segment lost 7 bases and the V segment lost 5 bases, leaving 10 bases of the junction unmatched. CDR3 length: 14 residues. CDR3 residues: CASSYDRESAGYTF. The CDR3 nucleotides read TGTGCCAGCAGTTATGACAGGGAGTCTGCTGGCTACACCTTC.

The chain links TRBV7-8 to TRBJ2-7; 7 positions match TRBD1. CDR3 length: 15 residues. Germline CDR1 reads SGHVS; CDR2 reads FQNEAQ. Trimming took 7 bases from V and 2 from J; bases not matched to a gene: 11. CDR3 DNA: TGTGCCAGCAAACTGGGACAGTCCATCGCCTACGAGCAGTACTTC. Its protein product is CASKLGQSIAYEQYF.

In this sample, this clone turned up once. The chain joins TRBV4-2 to TRBJ1-5; TRBD1 is a possible D gene (5 bases). Between the trimmed V and J ends, which lost 1 base and 1 base, there was a span of 11 bases. Germline CDR1 is LGHNA and CDR2 is YNFKEQ. The CDR3 totals 16 residues. The CDR3 sequence: CASSQVEGTSNQPQHF. The CDR3 DNA reads as TGTGCCAGCAGCCAAGTGGAGGGGACGAGCAATCAGCCCCAGCATTTT.

This clone has a handful of counts. The chain combines TRBV28 with TRBJ1-5; D may be TRBD1 (5 bases). This CDR3 is 14 amino acids long. From germline, CDR1 is MDHEN and CDR2 SYDVKM. The V and J ends lost 6 bases and 2 bases respectively, with 11 bases between them. CDR3 residues: CASRETGGNQPQHF. The CDR3 DNA reads as TGTGCCAGCAGAGAAACGGGGGGCAATCAGCCCCAGCATTTT.

The rearrangement links TRBV3-1 (or the pseudogene TRBV3-2) to TRBJ2-7; no clear D gene. V was clipped by 2 bases and J by 3 bases, with 11 bases between them. CDR3 size: 14 residues. Germline V CDR1 and CDR2: LGHDT, YNNKEL (reference sequence). CDR3 nucleotides: TGTGCCAGCAGCCAAAGCCAAGATGTCTACGAGCAGTACTTC. As protein: CASSQSQDVYEQYF.

This chain links TRBV11-3 with TRBJ2-7; 11 positions match TRBD2. The V gene's germline CDR1 is SGHNT and CDR2 YENEEA. V was pared by 6 bases and J by 2 bases, with 6 bases of the junction left unmatched. This CDR3 contains 15 residues. CDR3 in amino acids: CASSAGTSGTYEQYF. The CDR3 nucleotides read TGTGCCAGCAGTGCCGGGACTAGCGGTACCTACGAGCAGTACTTC. Filled out from reference TRBV11-3 and TRBJ2-7, the complete variable domain reads EAGVVQSPRYKIIEKKQPVAFWCNPISGHNTLYWYLQNLGQGPELLIRYENEEAVDDSQLPKDRFSAERLKGVDSTLKIQPAELGDSAVYLCASSAGTSGTYEQYFGPGTRLTVT.

The CDR3 loop is CASSISSGYPGELFF. Written as DNA, the CDR3 is TGTGCCAGTAGTATTTCGTCGGGATACCCCGGGGAGCTGTTTTTT. The chain combines TRBV19 with TRBJ2-2; D is possibly TRBD2 (5 bases). V was shortened by 3 bases and J by 6 bases, with 14 bases between the two germline ends. This CDR3 is built from 15 residues. The V gene's germline CDR1 is LNHDA and CDR2 SQIVND (reference sequence).

This clone has a single count. This sequence joins TRBV6-4 and TRBJ2-5, with 9 bases fitting TRBD2. CDR1 is MRHNA, CDR2 SNTAGT, per germline. The CDR3 runs to 15 residues. The J segment lost 3 bases and the V segment lost 2 bases, leaving 4 bases of the junction unmatched. This CDR3 reads CASSDRTSAKETQYF. CDR3 coding DNA: TGTGCCAGCAGTGACCGGACTAGCGCGAAAGAGACCCAGTACTTC.

The CDR3 spells CASGDRVQYF. The CDR3 nucleotides read TGCGCCAGCGGAGACCGGGTCCAGTACTTC. The J gene is TRBJ2-7, the V gene TRBV10-1, with D unclear. The CDR3 covers 10 residues. Trimming removed 8 bases from V and 10 bases from J, with 12 bases in between. Germline V gene sequence: CDR1 WNHNN, CDR2 SYGVQD (reference sequence).

This clone was found a few times. V gene TRBV12-5 combines with J gene TRBJ1-1; no clear D. There are 13 residues in the CDR3. From germline, CDR1 is LGHNT and CDR2 FRNRAP. The V end was cut by 11 bases, the J end by 0 bases, with 13 bases between. This chain's CDR3 is CAGISYVNTEAFF. The CDR3 DNA is TGTGCTGGTATTTCCTACGTGAACACTGAAGCTTTCTTT.

J is TRBJ2-5 and V is TRBV6-5; 8 nucleotides agree with TRBD1. The germline V gene encodes CDR1 MNHEY and CDR2 SVGAGI. The CDR3 runs to 14 residues. J lost 2 bases, V lost 5 bases, and 4 bases had no gene match. CDR3 region: CASSHRDRQETQYF. Here the CDR3 DNA reads TGTGCCAGCAGTCACCGGGACAGGCAAGAGACCCAGTACTTC.

The V gene is TRBV3-1 (or the pseudogene TRBV3-2), the J gene TRBJ2-3; 13 bases align to TRBD2. The V and J ends lost 4 bases and 1 base, in that order; junction bases with no gene match: 2. This CDR3 comprises 16 residues. Per the germline V gene, CDR1 is LGHDT and CDR2 is YNNKEL (reference sequence). Here the CDR3 reads CASSPGLAGGTDTQYF. For the CDR3, the DNA is TGTGCCAGCAGCCCAGGACTAGCGGGAGGCACAGATACGCAGTATTTT.

This clone was detected a few times. The genes are TRBV24-1 and TRBJ1-1; 10 nucleotides align to TRBD1. Germline V CDR1 and CDR2: KGHDR, SFDVKD. Trimming removed 7 bases from V and 7 bases from J; junction bases left unmatched: 11. CDR3 length: 15 amino acids. CDR3 coding DNA: TGTGCCACCAGGGCAACGGGACAGGGGAAACATGAAGCTTTCTTT. Protein: CATRATGQGKHEAFF.

The chain employs TRBV2 and TRBJ2-5, with 9 bases identical to TRBD2. The V and J ends lost 6 bases and 0 bases, in that order; junction bases with no gene match: 8. CDR1 and CDR2 (germline): SNHLY, FYNNEI. The CDR3 has 16 amino acids. The CDR3 sequence: CASRRGSSGNQETQYF. As DNA, the CDR3 is TGTGCCAGCAGGAGGGGGTCTAGCGGGAACCAAGAGACCCAGTACTTC.

The V and J genes are TRBV6-5 and TRBJ2-7; 14 bases line up with TRBD2. CDR3 length: 16 residues. Germline trimming cut 4 bases from V and 4 bases from J; bases unmatched to any gene: 6. Looked up from germline, CDR1 is MNHEY and CDR2 is SVGAGI. The CDR3 nucleotides read TGTGCCAGCAGTTTAGCCGGGACTAGCGGGAGATACGAGCAGTACTTC. It encodes CASSLAGTSGRYEQYF.

This chain uses TRBV24-1 with TRBJ2-1; TRBD2 matches 9 bases. V trimming: 3 bases; J trimming: 8 bases; junction bases outside the gene matches: 4. The germline CDR1 and CDR2 sequences are KGHDR and SFDVKD. The CDR3 spans 14 residues. CDR3 sequence reads: CATSDRLAGDEQFF. The CDR3 DNA reads as TGTGCCACCAGTGATCGCTTAGCGGGAGATGAGCAGTTCTTC.

The chain has TRBV2 and TRBJ1-4, with TRBD1 identical over 8 bases. The CDR3 runs to 16 residues. CDR1 and CDR2 (germline): SNHLY, FYNNEI. Unmatched junction bases numbered 6, after V lost 3 bases and J lost 3 bases. CDR3 in amino acids: CASSEGQGASNEKLFF. CDR3 DNA: TGTGCCAGCAGTGAGGGGCAGGGGGCTTCTAATGAAAAACTGTTTTTT.

The chain links TRBV3-1 (or the pseudogene TRBV3-2) to TRBJ1-4; D is uncertain. The germline V gene encodes CDR1 LGHDT and CDR2 YNNKEL (reference sequence). The V gene lost 1 base and the J gene lost 5 bases, with 11 bases spanning the gap. The CDR3 has 15 amino acids. CDR3 sequence reads: CASSQARLSNEKLFF. CDR3 coding DNA: TGTGCCAGCAGCCAAGCGAGACTTTCGAATGAAAAACTGTTTTTT.

The gene calls are TRBV18 and TRBJ2-1, with D maybe TRBD2 (7 bases). Germline CDR1 and CDR2: KGHSH and LQKENI. The V gene lost 1 base and the J gene lost 7 bases, with 14 bases spanning the gap. The CDR3 runs 15 residues. CDR3 in amino acids: CASSPRTGRDNEQFF. The CDR3 DNA follows: TGTGCCAGCTCACCACGTACAGGGAGGGATAATGAGCAGTTCTTC.

V and J are TRBV4-3 and TRBJ2-5; 7 nucleotides match TRBD2. The CDR3 covers 15 residues. In germline, CDR1 is LGHNA, CDR2 YSLEER. After removal of 1 base from V and 4 bases from J, the junction contained 6 bases not matched to a gene. CDR3 residues: CASSQAGREGETQYF. The CDR3 DNA is TGCGCCAGCAGCCAAGCCGGCAGGGAGGGAGAGACCCAGTACTTC.

The gene calls are TRBV29-1 and TRBJ2-7; TRBD1 agrees at 11 bases. This CDR3 is built from 15 residues. Unmatched junction bases numbered 9, after V lost 7 bases and J lost 1 base. Germline loops: CDR1 SQVTM, CDR2 ANQGSEA. CDR3 region: CSAKGTGGNSYEQYF. The DNA of the CDR3 is TGCAGCGCAAAAGGGACAGGGGGAAATTCCTACGAGCAGTACTTC.

The gene calls are TRBV11-3 and TRBJ1-2; 7 bases agree with TRBD1. In germline, CDR1 is SGHNT, CDR2 YENEEA. This CDR3 comprises 15 residues. V shed 0 bases, J shed 7 bases, and the junction held 8 bases outside the gene matches. CDR3: CASSLDPLGQPGYTF. The DNA of the CDR3 is TGTGCCAGCAGCTTAGATCCACTGGGACAGCCTGGCTACACCTTC.

This chain uses TRBV9 with TRBJ1-2; D is undetermined. The CDR3 extends over 14 amino acids. Per germline, CDR1 SGDLS and CDR2 YYNGEE. The germline V and J ends were trimmed by 0 bases and 5 bases, with 11 bases remaining between them. The CDR3 region is CASSVGSETYGYTF. The DNA of the CDR3 is TGTGCCAGCAGCGTAGGTTCAGAGACTTATGGCTACACCTTC.

The rearrangement uses TRBV20-1 and TRBJ1-2; D unclear. Per the germline V gene, CDR1 is DFQATT and CDR2 is SNEGSKA (reference sequence). Between the trimmed V and J ends, which lost 3 bases and 0 bases, there was a span of 5 bases. CDR3 size: 12 residues. For the CDR3, the DNA is TGCAGTGCTAGTGCAGCTAACTATGGCTACACCTTC. Translation gives CSASAANYGYTF.

V usage is TRBV28 and J usage is TRBJ1-4; TRBD1 aligns across 9 bases. This CDR3 has 14 residues. With 5 bases clipped from V and 7 bases from J, the junction kept 5 bases outside the gene matches. The germline CDR1 and CDR2 sequences are MDHEN and SYDVKM. CDR3 DNA sequence: TGTGCCAGCAGTACAGGGGGCTGGATTGAAAAACTGTTTTTT. Amino acids: CASSTGGWIEKLFF.

The chain recombines TRBV7-2 with TRBJ2-3, with 9 bases that match TRBD2. CDR1 SGHTA and CDR2 FQGNSA come from the germline V gene. The V and J ends lost 1 base and 2 bases, in that order; junction bases with no gene match: 7. The CDR3 contains 17 residues. The CDR3 DNA sequence: TGTGCCAGCAGCTTAGTCCCTGCGGGAGGGCCCACAGATACGCAGTATTTT. Translated, it gives CASSLVPAGGPTDTQYF.

V gene TRBV15 combines with J gene TRBJ2-1; 13 bases are shared with TRBD2. The CDR3 has 19 residues. Germline lookup yields CDR1 LNHNV and CDR2 YYDKDF (reference sequence). V was pared by 1 base and J by 0 bases, with 6 bases of the junction left unmatched. Here the CDR3 DNA reads TGTGCCACCAGCAGAGGGACTAGCGGGGGCCTTAGCTCCTACAATGAGCAGTTCTTC. Its protein is CATSRGTSGGLSSYNEQFF.

This clone appeared a few times. The chain is built from TRBV7-9 and TRBJ2-7; 11 nucleotides align to TRBD2. J gave up 2 bases and V 3 bases, and 3 bases lay outside the gene matches. The germline CDR1 and CDR2 sequences are SEHNR and FQNEAQ (reference sequence). This CDR3 is 15 amino acids long. In DNA, the CDR3 is TGTGCCAGCAGCTTGGCTAGCGGGAGGACCTACGAGCAGTACTTC. Translated: CASSLASGRTYEQYF.